This entry concerns a single T cell receptor (beta chain). Which antigen it targets is not known. It has no much larger one-base neighbor in the sample; base qualities were not kept. The sample originates from a study of type 1 regulatory T cells (dated by TCRdb to about 2021). Regarding the study in general: An in vitro protocol by which a Tr1-enriched, alloantigen-specific CD4 T cell product named T-allo10 was generated was characterized in the study. T-allo10 was being evaluated clinically in patients with hematological malignancies who were receiving allogeneic hematopoietic stem cell transplantation. On the study overall, not on this receptor specifically: Tr1 cells showed a more restricted TCR repertoire than non-Tr1 cells, which the study interpreted as alloantigen-induced clonal expansion.

From the germline V gene (reference sequence), CDR1 is DFQATT and CDR2 is SNEGSKA. V is shortened by 1 base, J by 8 bases, and the region joining them spans 6 bases. The CDR3 runs 11 residues from the cysteine to the phenylalanine. Only the CDR3 DNA is retained, 33 bases long and in frame from the first base. The listed sequencing device is Illumina MiSeq. TCRdb trimmed the raw reads at Q25, called clones with MiXCR and kept productive beta chains. For every CDR3 protein sequence, its rows merge into one entry that carries the most common genes and DNA. The sample table records roughly 62,000 distinct CDR3 sequences; approximately 60% of these occur just once. The ten most abundant clones make up 1.5% to 2% of the sample.

The TCR was taken from a human donor in good health. The sample was cultured non-Tr1 T cells, either the whole culture or a sorted T cell fraction (not recorded which). What the cell subset or site label conveys for this sample: non-Tr1 population from the T-allo10 product. The V and J genes are TRBV20-1 and TRBJ2-1; the D gene is not confidently resolved. The DNA sequence reads TGCAGTGCTAGAGTCATGGATGAGCAGTTCTTC. Its translation is CSARVMDEQFF.